Following are 15 T cell receptor beta chains from one sample sequenced in a study of shared clonotypes between healthy human individuals. Some clones are missing from TCRdb's copy, which holds only in-frame ones; the method was immunoSEQ multiplex PCR. Among some 2.3 million clones, more than 80% were seen once, and the ten largest hold about 0.39%. Sequencing was done on a sample of naive CD4+ T cells from PBMCs. Subset defined: CD45RA+ positively selected. These receptors were obtained from a man between 18 and 35 years old in good health. Some clones in this sample may be carry-over from other donors' samples.

The chain uses TRBV30 and TRBJ2-7; D tentatively reads TRBD1 or TRBD2 (5 bases each). V dropped 3 bases and J dropped 3 bases, with 15 bases sitting between them. The V gene's germline CDR1 is GTSNPN and CDR2 SVGIG (reference sequence). The CDR3 spans 14 residues. CDR3 nucleotides: TGTGCCTGGAGGGCCCGGGACGGTATCTACGAGCAGTACTTC. This translates into CAWRARDGIYEQYF.

The chain uses TRBV18 and TRBJ2-1; D might be TRBD1 or TRBD2, each matching 5 bases. Germline assignment: CDR1 KGHSH and CDR2 LQKENI. The CDR3 is made up of 16 amino acids. V gave up 0 bases and J gave up 16 bases, with 25 bases separating them. In nucleotides, the CDR3 is TGTGCCAGCTCACCACCGGATAGTTTAGTAGGGACCGCGCCTTTCTTC. Protein product: CASSPPDSLVGTAPFF.

The chain employs TRBV5-1 and TRBJ2-1; perhaps TRBD2 as D (6 bases). Trimming stripped 2 bases from V and 6 bases from J, with 15 bases between. The germline CDR1 and CDR2 sequences are SGHRS and YFSETQ. The CDR3 runs 15 residues. The CDR3 DNA sequence: TGCGCCAGCAGCTTCCCGGGACTGGGACCCAATGAGCAGTTCTTC. It encodes CASSFPGLGPNEQFF.

The gene calls are TRBV5-1 and TRBJ1-4; no firm D call. Trimming removed 3 bases from V and 3 bases from J, with 9 bases in between. Germline loops: CDR1 SGHRS, CDR2 YFSETQ. CDR3 length equals 14 residues. The CDR3 here is CASSSNPANEKLFF. The CDR3, as DNA: TGCGCCAGCAGCTCCAACCCGGCTAATGAAAAACTGTTTTTT.

The rearrangement links TRBV5-1 to TRBJ2-2, with 9 bases matching TRBD1. V was clipped by 4 bases and J by 0 bases; unmatched bases: 4. CDR1 and CDR2 from the germline V gene are SGHRS and YFSETQ. The CDR3 has 16 residues. This CDR3 is CASSAGTGTNTGELFF. The CDR3, as DNA: TGCGCCAGCAGCGCGGGGACAGGGACGAACACCGGGGAGCTGTTTTTT.

In DNA form, the CDR3 reads TGCGCCAGCAGCCAAGACGGCTACCCGGAGCGGGAGCTGTTTTTT. Encoded protein: CASSQDGYPERELFF. The genes are TRBV4-1 and TRBJ2-2; D not resolved. CDR3 length: 15 residues. The V gene's germline CDR1 is MGHRA and CDR2 YSYEKL. Trimming took off 0 bases at V and 9 bases at J, with 14 bases between the two ends.

V is TRBV18 and J is TRBJ1-3; D is undetermined. Trimming cost V 6 bases and J 0 bases, with 9 bases left between them. This CDR3 is 14 amino acids long. Germline V gene lookup returns CDR1 KGHSH and CDR2 LQKENI. The chain's CDR3 is CASSPSDSGNTIYF. The DNA of the CDR3 is TGTGCCAGCTCGCCTTCTGACTCTGGAAACACCATATATTTT.

The V and J genes are TRBV11-1 and TRBJ2-7, with TRBD2 as a possible D gene (6 bases). The germline V gene has CDR1 SGHAT and CDR2 FQDESV (reference sequence). V was clipped by 5 bases and J by 1 base, with 18 bases between them. The CDR3 is made up of 16 amino acids. The CDR3 loop reads CASSPFIGDSSYEQYF. CDR3 bases: TGTGCCAGCAGCCCATTCATAGGGGACTCATCCTACGAGCAGTACTTC. The full variable domain, with the rest looked up from reference TRBV11-1 and TRBJ2-7, is EAEVAQSPRYKITEKSQAVAFWCDPISGHATLYWYRQILGQGPELLVQFQDESVVDDSQLPKDRFSAERLKGVDSTLKIQPAELGDSAMYLCASSPFIGDSSYEQYFGPGTRLTVT.

This rearrangement joins TRBV4-1 to TRBJ1-5; D may be TRBD1 (6 bases). The CDR3 sequence is 18 residues long. V was shortened by 0 bases and J by 2 bases, with 17 bases between the two germline ends. Germline V gives CDR1 MGHRA, CDR2 YSYEKL. CDR3 DNA: TGCGCCAGCAGCCAAGAGACCTTTTGGGGGCAAGGCAATCAGCCCCAGCATTTT. Translation gives CASSQETFWGQGNQPQHF.

This clone occurred once. This chain uses TRBV28 with TRBJ2-7; D perhaps matches TRBD1 (6 bases). Looked up from germline, CDR1 is MDHEN and CDR2 is SYDVKM. This CDR3 is 15 amino acids long. V was cut by 6 bases and J by 0 bases, with 15 bases left in between. The CDR3 loop reads CASSPGGQISYEQYF. The CDR3 bases are TGTGCCAGCAGCCCAGGTGGACAGATCTCCTACGAGCAGTACTTC. The whole variable domain, remainder taken from reference TRBV28 and TRBJ2-7, is DVKVTQSSRYLVKRTGEKVFLECVQDMDHENMFWYRQDPGLGLRLIYFSYDVKMKEKGDIPEGYSVSREKKERFSLILESASTNQTSMYLCASSPGGQISYEQYFGPGTRLTVT.

The J gene is TRBJ2-1, the V gene TRBV9, with 7 bases aligning to TRBD1. The CDR3 sequence is 16 residues long. Germline V gives CDR1 SGDLS, CDR2 YYNGEE. V lost 4 bases and J lost 7; bases outside the gene matches: 14. The CDR3 DNA reads as TGTGCCAGCAGCCCACGACAGGGTAACACGGAAAATGAGCAGTTCTTC. This encodes CASSPRQGNTENEQFF.

The rearrangement joins TRBV11-2 to TRBJ1-1; D remains unclear. Between the trimmed V and J ends, which lost 0 bases and 0 bases, there was a span of 14 bases. The germline V gene encodes CDR1 SGHAT and CDR2 FQNNGV. This CDR3 has 17 amino acids. The DNA for the CDR3 is TGTGCCAGCAGCTTAGACCTTCATCGGCCCTTGAACACTGAAGCTTTCTTT. Translated: CASSLDLHRPLNTEAFF.

The chain combines TRBV5-6 with TRBJ1-2, with a possible D match to TRBD1 (5 bases). Germline V gives CDR1 SGHDT, CDR2 YYEEEE. The CDR3 is 16 amino acids. V gave up 4 bases and J gave up 4 bases, with 20 bases separating them. The CDR3 sequence: CASSRGPRPQGYGYTF. The CDR3 nucleotides read TGTGCCAGCAGCAGGGGCCCTAGGCCTCAGGGCTATGGCTACACCTTC.

The chain couples TRBV5-1 to TRBJ2-3; D gene uncertain. The CDR3 spans 15 residues. Trimming left V 2 bases short and J 3 bases short, with 13 bases between. Germline V gene sequence: CDR1 SGHRS, CDR2 YFSETQ. CDR3 DNA: TGCGCCAGCAGCTTAGATGAGGCAGAAACAGATACGCAGTATTTT. Translation gives CASSLDEAETDTQYF. Drawing the rest from reference TRBV5-1 and TRBJ2-3, the complete variable domain is KAGVTQTPRYLIKTRGQQVTLSCSPISGHRSVSWYQQTPGQGLQFLFEYFSETQRNKGNFPGRFSGRQFSNSRSEMNVSTLELGDSALYLCASSLDEAETDTQYFGPGTRLTVL.

This clone was detected only once. A much larger clone differs by one base, so this may be a read error. This sample also contains other DNA sequences that code for the same CDR3. J is TRBJ2-5 and V is TRBV2; D is uncertain. V lost 5 bases and J lost 2, with 3 bases in between. Germline V lookup: CDR1 SNHLY, CDR2 FYNNEI. The CDR3 spans 11 residues. The CDR3 region is CASSFQETQYF. The CDR3 DNA sequence: TGTGCCAGCAGTTTTCAAGAGACCCAGTACTTC. Full variable domain (remainder filled in from reference TRBV2 and TRBJ2-5): EPEVTQTPSHQVTQMGQEVILRCVPISNHLYFYWYRQILGQKVEFLVSFYNNEISEKSEIFDDQFSVERPDGSNFTLKIRSTKLEDSAMYFCASSFQETQYFGPGTRLLVL.